This entry lists 9 T cell receptor beta chains sequenced from one sample in a study of cytomegalovirus exposure and HLA in healthy donors. With 60 Vbeta and 13 Jbeta primers, the PCR was carried out. The protocol was immunoSEQ multiplex PCR, while the TCRdb copy is restricted to in-frame clones and leaves out a portion. Counted here are about 170,000 clones, 60% to 85% occurring once; the ten biggest clones make up over 2.5%. Source material: PBMCs. Receptor source: a female donor in good health and CMV-seronegative.

This chain links TRBV25-1 with TRBJ2-7; 7 nucleotides agree with TRBD1. The CDR3 loop spans 13 amino acids. Germline loops: CDR1 MGHDK, CDR2 SYGVNS. The V and J ends lost 7 bases and 3 bases, in that order; junction bases with no gene match: 6. The CDR3, as DNA: TGTGCCAGCACTACCGGGACAGACTACGAGCAGTACTTC. Protein sequence: CASTTGTDYEQYF.

This clone was seen once. The chain couples TRBV28 to TRBJ2-7, with D possibly TRBD1 on 5 matching bases. V lost 2 bases and J 2 bases, leaving 10 bases between the germline ends. Germline values: CDR1 MDHEN, CDR2 SYDVKM. The CDR3 contains 14 residues. CDR3 protein: CASSLIGAAYEQYF. The CDR3 DNA reads as TGTGCCAGCAGTTTAATAGGGGCCGCCTACGAGCAGTACTTC. Supplemented by reference TRBV28 and TRBJ2-7, the full variable domain reads DVKVTQSSRYLVKRTGEKVFLECVQDMDHENMFWYRQDPGLGLRLIYFSYDVKMKEKGDIPEGYSVSREKKERFSLILESASTNQTSMYLCASSLIGAAYEQYFGPGTRLTVT.

This chain links TRBV28 with TRBJ2-5; 10 bases line up with TRBD2. The CDR3 loop spans 14 amino acids. CDR1 and CDR2 (germline): MDHEN, SYDVKM. After removal of 6 bases from V and 2 bases from J, the junction contained 3 bases not matched to a gene. The CDR3 reads CASRIAGGQETQYF. DNA for the CDR3: TGTGCCAGCAGAATAGCGGGGGGTCAAGAGACCCAGTACTTC.

The chain has TRBV28 and TRBJ1-5, with TRBD1 identical over 10 bases. V was pared by 8 bases and J by 6 bases, with 7 bases of the junction left unmatched. Looked up from germline, CDR1 is MDHEN and CDR2 is SYDVKM. The CDR3 extends over 14 amino acids. CDR3 in amino acids: CASRMGQGSQPQHF. The CDR3 DNA follows: TGTGCCAGCCGCATGGGACAGGGGAGTCAGCCCCAGCATTTT.

This clone was seen a handful of times. The V gene is TRBV30, the J gene TRBJ1-5, with 8 bases identical to TRBD1. The CDR3 totals 14 residues. The germline gives CDR1 GTSNPN, CDR2 SVGIG (reference sequence). After removal of 4 bases from V and 2 bases from J, the junction contained 4 bases not matched to a gene. The CDR3 here is CAWKQGAGNQPQHF. Here the CDR3 DNA reads TGTGCCTGGAAGCAGGGGGCTGGCAATCAGCCCCAGCATTTT.

This clone was found a few times. This rearrangement joins TRBV2 to TRBJ2-3; tentative D call: TRBD1 (6 bases). The V gene's germline CDR1 is SNHLY and CDR2 FYNNEI. This CDR3 contains 15 residues. Deletions cut 3 bases from V and 2 bases from J, with 12 bases between. The CDR3 here is CASSEHRVNTDTQYF. Here the CDR3 DNA reads TGTGCCAGCAGTGAGCACAGGGTGAACACAGATACGCAGTATTTT.

This clone turned up a few times. This chain connects TRBV11-1 to TRBJ1-6; tentative D call: TRBD1 (5 bases). V dropped 5 bases and J dropped 6 bases, with 11 bases sitting between them. The CDR3 is made up of 14 amino acids. Germline CDR1 SGHAT, CDR2 FQDESV (reference sequence). The CDR3 DNA is TGTGCCAGCAGCCACGACAGCCTTAATTCACCCCTCCACTTT. This encodes CASSHDSLNSPLHF.

The chain carries TRBV6-5 and TRBJ1-1; D ambiguous. The V gene's germline CDR1 is MNHEY and CDR2 SVGAGI. The CDR3 covers 14 residues. V was pared by 6 bases and J by 5 bases, with 16 bases between. CDR3 sequence (DNA): TGTGCCAGCAGGATAATACTCGAGGGAACTGAAGCTTTCTTT. Amino acids: CASRIILEGTEAFF.

The chain's CDR3 is CASSLHSGTGAVIPEAFF. CDR3 sequence (DNA): TGTGCCAGCAGCCTACATTCCGGGACAGGGGCGGTCATCCCTGAAGCTTTCTTT. This rearrangement joins TRBV7-8 to TRBJ1-1; 10 positions match TRBD1. CDR1 and CDR2 (germline): SGHVS, FQNEAQ. V lost 5 bases and J lost 6; bases outside the gene matches: 18. The CDR3 covers 18 residues.